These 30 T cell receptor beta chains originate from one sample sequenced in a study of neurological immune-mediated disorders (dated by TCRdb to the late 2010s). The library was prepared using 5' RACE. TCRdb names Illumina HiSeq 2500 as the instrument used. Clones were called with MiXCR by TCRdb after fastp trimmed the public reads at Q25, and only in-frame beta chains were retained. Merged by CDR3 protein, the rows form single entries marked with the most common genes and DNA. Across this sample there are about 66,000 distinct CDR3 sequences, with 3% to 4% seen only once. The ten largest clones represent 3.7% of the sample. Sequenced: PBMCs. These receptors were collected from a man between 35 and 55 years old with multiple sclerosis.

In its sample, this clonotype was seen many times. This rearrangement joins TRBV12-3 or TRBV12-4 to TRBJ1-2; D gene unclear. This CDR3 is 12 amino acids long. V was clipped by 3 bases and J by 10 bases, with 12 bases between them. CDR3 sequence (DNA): TGTGCCAGCAGTTTGAAAGGGTTTTCCTACACCTTC. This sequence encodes CASSLKGFSYTF.

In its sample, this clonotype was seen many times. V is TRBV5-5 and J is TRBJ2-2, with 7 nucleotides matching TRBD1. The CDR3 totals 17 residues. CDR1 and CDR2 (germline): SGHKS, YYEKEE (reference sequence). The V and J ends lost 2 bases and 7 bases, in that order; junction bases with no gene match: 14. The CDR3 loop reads CASSLRLGQDEGGELFF. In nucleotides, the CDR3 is TGTGCCAGCAGCTTAAGGCTCGGACAGGATGAGGGCGGGGAGCTGTTTTTT.

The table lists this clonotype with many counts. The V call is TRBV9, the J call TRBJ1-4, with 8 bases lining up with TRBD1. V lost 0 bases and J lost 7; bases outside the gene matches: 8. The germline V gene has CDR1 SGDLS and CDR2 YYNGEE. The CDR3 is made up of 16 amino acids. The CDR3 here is CASSVAQGAPGEKLFF. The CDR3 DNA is TGTGCCAGCAGCGTAGCCCAGGGGGCGCCGGGTGAAAAACTGTTTTTT.

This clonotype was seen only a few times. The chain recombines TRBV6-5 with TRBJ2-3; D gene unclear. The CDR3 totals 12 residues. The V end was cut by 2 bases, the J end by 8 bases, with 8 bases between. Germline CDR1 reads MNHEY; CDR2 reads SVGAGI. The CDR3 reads CASSYEGGTQYF. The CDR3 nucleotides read TGTGCCAGCAGTTACGAAGGTGGTACGCAGTATTTT.

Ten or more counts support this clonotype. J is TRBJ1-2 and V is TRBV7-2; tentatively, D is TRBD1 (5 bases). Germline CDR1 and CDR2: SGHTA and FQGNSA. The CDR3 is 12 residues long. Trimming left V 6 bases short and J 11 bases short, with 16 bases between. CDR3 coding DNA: TGTGCCAGCAGTCCCCCGCAAGGGGCGTACACCTTC. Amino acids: CASSPPQGAYTF.

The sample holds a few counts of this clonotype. CDR3 sequence: CSVYRAGELFF. CDR3 sequence (DNA): TGCAGCGTATACAGGGCTGGGGAGCTGTTTTTT. The V call is TRBV29-1, the J call TRBJ2-2; a weak D match, TRBD1 (6 bases). Trimming took off 6 bases at V and 8 bases at J, with 10 bases between the two ends. The CDR3 is 11 amino acids. Germline CDR1 and CDR2: SQVTM and ANQGSEA.

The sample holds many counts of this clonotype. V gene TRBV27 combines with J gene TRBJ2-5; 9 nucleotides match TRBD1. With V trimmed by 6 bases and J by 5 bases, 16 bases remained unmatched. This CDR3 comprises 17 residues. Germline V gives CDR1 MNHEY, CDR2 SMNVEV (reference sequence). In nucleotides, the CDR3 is TGTGCCAGCAGATCACACCCCGGACAGGGGAGGGCGGAGACCCAGTACTTC. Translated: CASRSHPGQGRAETQYF.

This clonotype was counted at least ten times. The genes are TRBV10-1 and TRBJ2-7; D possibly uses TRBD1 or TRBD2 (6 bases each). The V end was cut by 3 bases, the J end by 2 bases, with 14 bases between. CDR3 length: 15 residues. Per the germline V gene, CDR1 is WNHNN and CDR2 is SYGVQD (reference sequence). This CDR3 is CASSDAGGLAYEQYF. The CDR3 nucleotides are TGCGCCAGCAGTGACGCCGGGGGCCTTGCCTACGAGCAGTACTTC.

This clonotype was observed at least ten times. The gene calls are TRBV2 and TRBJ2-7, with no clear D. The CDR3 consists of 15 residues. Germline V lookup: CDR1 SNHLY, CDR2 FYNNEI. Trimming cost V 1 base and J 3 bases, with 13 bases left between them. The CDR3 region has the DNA TGTGCCAGCAGTGAAGGGTCCCCGGGCCTCTACGAGCAGTACTTC. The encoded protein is CASSEGSPGLYEQYF.

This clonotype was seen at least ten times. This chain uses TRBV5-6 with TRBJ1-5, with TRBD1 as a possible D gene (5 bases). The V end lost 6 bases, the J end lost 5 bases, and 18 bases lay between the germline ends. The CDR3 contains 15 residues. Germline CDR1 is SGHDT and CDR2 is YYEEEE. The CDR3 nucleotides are TGTGCCAGCACCAGAAAAGACAGCTCCTATCAGCCCCAGCATTTT. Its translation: CASTRKDSSYQPQHF.

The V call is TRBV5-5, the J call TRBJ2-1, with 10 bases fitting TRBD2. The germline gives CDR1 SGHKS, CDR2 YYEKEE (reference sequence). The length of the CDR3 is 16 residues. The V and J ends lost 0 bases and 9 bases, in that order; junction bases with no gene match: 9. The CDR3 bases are TGTGCCAGCAGCTTGGAGGCAGCGGGGGGGCCGGGTGAGCAGTTCTTC. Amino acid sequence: CASSLEAAGGPGEQFF.

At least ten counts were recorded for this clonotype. The chain's CDR3 is CASKTGGGNTEAFF. DNA of the CDR3: TGTGCCAGCAAGACAGGGGGCGGGAACACTGAAGCTTTCTTT. The chain has TRBV12-3 or TRBV12-4 and TRBJ1-1; 10 positions agree with TRBD1. After removal of 7 bases from V and 1 base from J, the junction contained 3 bases not matched to a gene. The CDR3 consists of 14 residues.

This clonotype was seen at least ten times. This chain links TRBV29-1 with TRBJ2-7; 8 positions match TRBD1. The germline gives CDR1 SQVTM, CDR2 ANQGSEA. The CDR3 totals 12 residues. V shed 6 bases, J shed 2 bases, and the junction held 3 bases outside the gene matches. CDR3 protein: CSVGQGTYEQYF. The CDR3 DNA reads TGCAGCGTCGGACAGGGAACCTACGAGCAGTACTTC.

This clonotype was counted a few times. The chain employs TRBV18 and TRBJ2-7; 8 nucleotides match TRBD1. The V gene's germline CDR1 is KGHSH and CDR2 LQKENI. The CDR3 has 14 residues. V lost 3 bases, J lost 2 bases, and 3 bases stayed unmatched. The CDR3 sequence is CASSPLDRAYEQYF. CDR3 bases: TGTGCCAGCTCACCGCTGGACAGGGCCTACGAGCAGTACTTC.

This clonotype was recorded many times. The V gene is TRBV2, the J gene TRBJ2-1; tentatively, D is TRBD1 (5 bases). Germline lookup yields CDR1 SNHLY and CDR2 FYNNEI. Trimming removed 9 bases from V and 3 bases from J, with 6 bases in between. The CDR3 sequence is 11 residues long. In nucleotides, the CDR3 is TGTGCCAGTGACAGCTACAATGAGCAGTTCTTC. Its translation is CASDSYNEQFF.

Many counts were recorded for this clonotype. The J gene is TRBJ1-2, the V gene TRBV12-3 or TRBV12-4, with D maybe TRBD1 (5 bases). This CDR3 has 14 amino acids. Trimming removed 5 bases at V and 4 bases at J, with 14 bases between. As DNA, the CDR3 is TGTGCCAGCAGTAGGGGAGGGGAAGCCTATGGCTACACCTTC. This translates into CASSRGGEAYGYTF.

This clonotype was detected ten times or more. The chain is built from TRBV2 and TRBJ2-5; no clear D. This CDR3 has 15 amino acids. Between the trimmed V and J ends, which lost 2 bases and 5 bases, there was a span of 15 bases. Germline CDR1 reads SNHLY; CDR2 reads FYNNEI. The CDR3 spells CASSETGSSAETQYF. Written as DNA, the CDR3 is TGTGCCAGCAGTGAAACGGGCAGTTCGGCGGAGACCCAGTACTTC.

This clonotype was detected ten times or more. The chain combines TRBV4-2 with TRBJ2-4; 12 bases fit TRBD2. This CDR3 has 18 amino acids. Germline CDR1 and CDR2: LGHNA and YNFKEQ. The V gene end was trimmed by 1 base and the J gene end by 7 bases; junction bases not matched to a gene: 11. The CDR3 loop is CASSQAETSGSPKNIQYF. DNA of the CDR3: TGTGCCAGCAGCCAAGCGGAGACTAGCGGGAGTCCGAAGAACATTCAGTACTTC.

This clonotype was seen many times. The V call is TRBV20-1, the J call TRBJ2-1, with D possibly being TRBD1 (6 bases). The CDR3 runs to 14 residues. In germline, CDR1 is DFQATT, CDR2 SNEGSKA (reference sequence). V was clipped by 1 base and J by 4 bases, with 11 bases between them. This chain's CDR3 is CSARGTETYNEQFF. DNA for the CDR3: TGCAGTGCTAGAGGGACAGAGACTTACAATGAGCAGTTCTTC.

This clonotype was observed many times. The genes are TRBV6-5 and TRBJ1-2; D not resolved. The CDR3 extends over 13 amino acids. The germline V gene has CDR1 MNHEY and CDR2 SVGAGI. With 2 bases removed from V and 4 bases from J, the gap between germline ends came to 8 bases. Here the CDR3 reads CASSYEASYGYTF. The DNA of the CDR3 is TGTGCCAGCAGTTACGAGGCCAGCTATGGCTACACCTTC.

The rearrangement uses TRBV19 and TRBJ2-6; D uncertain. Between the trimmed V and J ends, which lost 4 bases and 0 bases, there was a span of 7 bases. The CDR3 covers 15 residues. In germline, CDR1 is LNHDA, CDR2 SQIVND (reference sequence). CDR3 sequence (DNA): TGTGCCAGTAGTAGATACTACTCTGGGGCCAACGTCCTGACTTTC. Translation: CASSRYYSGANVLTF.

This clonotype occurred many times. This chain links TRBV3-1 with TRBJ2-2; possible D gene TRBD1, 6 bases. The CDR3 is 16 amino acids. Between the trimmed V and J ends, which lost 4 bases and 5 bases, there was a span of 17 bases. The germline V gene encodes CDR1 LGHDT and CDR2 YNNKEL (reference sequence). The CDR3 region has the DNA TGTGCCAGCAGCCGCACTCTCAGGGGAAGGACCGGGGAGCTGTTTTTT. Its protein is CASSRTLRGRTGELFF. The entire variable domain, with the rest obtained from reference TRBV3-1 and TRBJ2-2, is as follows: DTAVSQTPKYLVTQMGNDKSIKCEQNLGHDTMYWYKQDSKKFLKIMFSYNNKELIINETVPNRFSPKSPDKAHLNLHINSLELGDSAVYFCASSRTLRGRTGELFFGEGSRLTVL.

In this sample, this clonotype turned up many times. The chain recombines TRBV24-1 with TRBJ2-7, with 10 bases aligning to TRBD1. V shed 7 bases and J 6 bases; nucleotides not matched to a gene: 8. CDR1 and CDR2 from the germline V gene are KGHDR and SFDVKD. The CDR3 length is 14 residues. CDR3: CATREGQGTIEQYF. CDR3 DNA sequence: TGTGCCACCAGAGAGGGACAGGGGACGATCGAGCAGTACTTC.

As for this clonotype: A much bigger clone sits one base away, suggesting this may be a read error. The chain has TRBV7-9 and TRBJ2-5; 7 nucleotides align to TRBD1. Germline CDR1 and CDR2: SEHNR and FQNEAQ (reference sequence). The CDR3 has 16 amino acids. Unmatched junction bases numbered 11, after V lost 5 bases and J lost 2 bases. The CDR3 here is CASSVQKGAGQETQYF. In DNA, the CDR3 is TGTGCCAGCAGCGTGCAAAAGGGGGCAGGGCAAGAGACCCAGTACTTC.

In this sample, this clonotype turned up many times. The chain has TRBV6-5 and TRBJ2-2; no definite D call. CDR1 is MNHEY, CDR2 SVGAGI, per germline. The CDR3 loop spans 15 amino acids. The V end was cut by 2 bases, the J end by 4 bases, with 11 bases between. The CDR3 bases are TGTGCCAGCAGTTACGGACCTGGGTTCACCGGGGAGCTGTTTTTT. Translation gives CASSYGPGFTGELFF.

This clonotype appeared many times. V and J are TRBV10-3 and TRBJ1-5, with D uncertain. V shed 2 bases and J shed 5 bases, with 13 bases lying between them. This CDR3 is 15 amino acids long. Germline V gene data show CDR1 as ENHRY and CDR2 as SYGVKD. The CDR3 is CAISEVGGEDQPQHF. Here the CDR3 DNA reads TGTGCCATCAGTGAGGTCGGCGGTGAGGATCAGCCCCAGCATTTT.

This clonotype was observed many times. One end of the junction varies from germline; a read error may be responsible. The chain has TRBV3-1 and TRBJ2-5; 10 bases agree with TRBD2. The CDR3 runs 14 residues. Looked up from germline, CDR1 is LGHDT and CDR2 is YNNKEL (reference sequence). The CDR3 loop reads CASSQAFPSGSSSF. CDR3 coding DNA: TGTGCCAGCAGCCAAGCCTTCCCTAGCGGGAGCTCCTCCTTC.

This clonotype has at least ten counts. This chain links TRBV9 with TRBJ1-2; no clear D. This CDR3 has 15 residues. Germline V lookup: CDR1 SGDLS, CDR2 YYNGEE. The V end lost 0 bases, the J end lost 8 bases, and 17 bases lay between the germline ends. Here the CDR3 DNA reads TGTGCCAGCAGCGTAGCTACGTCCGGGGTAAGAGGCTACACCTTC. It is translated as CASSVATSGVRGYTF.

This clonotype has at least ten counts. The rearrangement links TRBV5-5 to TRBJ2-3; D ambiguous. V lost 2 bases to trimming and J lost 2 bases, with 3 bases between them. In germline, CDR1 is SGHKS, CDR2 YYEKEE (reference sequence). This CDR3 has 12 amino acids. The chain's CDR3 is CASSLDTDTQYF. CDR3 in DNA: TGTGCCAGCAGCTTAGACACAGATACGCAGTATTTT.

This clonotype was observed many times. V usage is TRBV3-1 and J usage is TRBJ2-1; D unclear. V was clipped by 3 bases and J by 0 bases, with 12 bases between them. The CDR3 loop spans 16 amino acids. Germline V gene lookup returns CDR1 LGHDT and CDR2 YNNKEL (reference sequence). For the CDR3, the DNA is TGTGCCAGCAGCCATGCGAGCGCCACCTCCTACAATGAGCAGTTCTTC. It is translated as CASSHASATSYNEQFF.